This T cell receptor beta chain originates from a study of OX40 agonist ivuxolimab in advanced cancers. Study-wide context: Partial responses, seen in three patients, involved one hepatocellular carcinoma and two cutaneous melanomas.

Study results and limitations: There was clonal expansion of CD4+ and CD8+ blood T cells by week 6 at 0.1 to 3.0 mg/kg.

Autoimmune disease history or systemic immunosuppression meant exclusion. Blood was sampled at baseline, cycle 4 day 1, and cycle 7 day 1. Details on this clone: What it recognizes is unknown.

Clones were sequenced by immunoSEQ multiplex PCR, and TCRdb holds only the in-frame ones, with some missing. The sample lists approximately 20,000 clones; roughly 79% were seen once. Germline loops: CDR1 LNHDA, CDR2 SQIVND (reference sequence). With 5 bases clipped from V and 5 bases from J, the junction kept 4 bases outside the gene matches. CDR3 length: 13 residues. The J gene is TRBJ2-3, the V gene TRBV19; TRBD2 matches 7 bases. This TCR was recovered from an adult with an advanced solid tumor such as melanoma, head and neck, liver or kidney cancer. The specimen comprised CD4+ or CD8+ T cells sorted from blood, sampled in a trial of the OX40 agonist ivuxolimab. The CDR3, as DNA: TGTGCCAGTAGTTGGGGGGGGATAGATACGCAGTATTTT. Its translation is CASSWGGIDTQYF.